A single sample is the source of the 19 T cell receptor beta chains below, sequenced in a study of T-cell memory formation after mild COVID-19. TCRdb re-derived calls from the 5' RACE reads in MiXCR, one entry per CDR3 protein. The sample has 110,000 to 150,000 distinct CDR3 sequences, around 15% seen once; the top ten hold around 27%. The sequenced sample consisted of PBMCs or a T cell subset sorted from them (not recorded which). These receptors all come from an adult woman who had mild COVID-19 (a few samples of this study predate the infection). Cell type and time point are not known.

This clonotype was counted many times. The chain links TRBV4-3 to TRBJ2-2; 9 bases agree with TRBD1. The V and J ends lost 0 bases and 6 bases, in that order; junction bases with no gene match: 8. Germline CDR1 LGHNA, CDR2 YSLEER. This CDR3 is built from 17 residues. This CDR3 is CASSQDRGTGRAGELFF. CDR3 bases: TGCGCCAGCAGCCAAGATAGGGGGACAGGGAGGGCCGGGGAGCTGTTTTTT.

This clonotype was seen only a few times. This chain links TRBV7-9 with TRBJ2-7, with D perhaps matching TRBD1 or TRBD2 (5 bases each). Germline CDR1 reads SEHNR; CDR2 reads FQNEAQ (reference sequence). The V end was cut by 7 bases, the J end by 6 bases, with 13 bases between. CDR3 length: 12 amino acids. The CDR3, as DNA: TGTGCCAGCATTGGGACCAGAGGCGAGCAGTACTTC. Protein: CASIGTRGEQYF.

The chain links TRBV5-5 to TRBJ2-1, with 12 bases aligning to TRBD2. The CDR3 is made up of 16 amino acids. J gave up 5 bases and V 1 base, and 4 bases lay outside the gene matches. Germline CDR1 reads SGHKS; CDR2 reads YYEKEE (reference sequence). The CDR3 DNA follows: TGTGCCAGCAGCTTGTTGACTAGCGGGAGACACAATGAGCAGTTCTTC. It is translated as CASSLLTSGRHNEQFF.

This clonotype showed up just a few times. This rearrangement joins TRBV5-1 to TRBJ2-1; D possibly corresponds to TRBD2 (6 bases). The CDR3 sequence is 16 residues long. The V and J ends lost 6 bases and 3 bases respectively, with 19 bases between them. Germline V CDR1 and CDR2: SGHRS, YFSETQ. This CDR3 is CASTLAGLNIYNEQFF. As DNA, the CDR3 is TGCGCCAGCACTCTGGCCGGACTAAATATCTACAATGAGCAGTTCTTC.

The DNA for the CDR3 is TGTGCCAGCAGCCCCGCTCTCCTGAACACTGAAGCTTTCTTT. This codes for CASSPALLNTEAFF. The chain is built from TRBV27 and TRBJ1-1; no clear D gene. The CDR3 has 14 amino acids. Germline-derived CDR1 and CDR2 are MNHEY and SMNVEV (reference sequence). The V and J ends lost 6 bases and 0 bases respectively, with 11 bases between them.

This clonotype was recorded a few times. The V call is TRBV7-3, the J call TRBJ2-1, with D perhaps matching TRBD2 (6 bases). The CDR3 is made up of 15 amino acids. Trimming left V 3 bases short and J 8 bases short, with 17 bases between. Per germline, CDR1 SGHTA and CDR2 FQGTGA. CDR3 nucleotides: TGTGCCAGCAGCTTGTGGGGGGAGGATGTCGATGAGCAGTTCTTC. Protein: CASSLWGEDVDEQFF.

This clonotype came up once. The chain recombines TRBV7-8 with TRBJ2-3; weak D call: TRBD1 (6 bases). Germline V gene data show CDR1 as SGHVS and CDR2 as FQNEAQ. The V end was cut by 6 bases, the J end by 0 bases, with 16 bases between. The length of the CDR3 is 16 residues. The CDR3 sequence is CASSHIGTTSTDTQYF. The CDR3, as DNA: TGTGCCAGCAGTCACATTGGGACAACGAGCACAGATACGCAGTATTTT.

The chain couples TRBV29-1 to TRBJ1-1, with D possibly matching TRBD1 (6 bases). CDR1 and CDR2 (germline): SQVTM, ANQGSEA. This CDR3 contains 13 residues. V lost 8 bases and J 0 bases, leaving 13 bases between the germline ends. The CDR3 spells CSSTQGMNTEAFF. CDR3 DNA: TGCAGCTCTACCCAGGGGATGAACACTGAAGCTTTCTTT.

This clonotype was seen a few times. This chain links TRBV6-1 with TRBJ2-7, with 9 nucleotides matching TRBD1. Germline V gene lookup returns CDR1 MNHNS and CDR2 SASEGT. V lost 6 bases and J lost 3; bases outside the gene matches: 6. The CDR3 runs to 14 residues. The CDR3, as DNA: TGTGCCAGCAGCGAGGGACAGGGCGGCTACGAGCAGTACTTC. This codes for CASSEGQGGYEQYF.

This clonotype was seen only a few times. The genes are TRBV7-9 and TRBJ1-1, with a weak D call TRBD1 (5 bases). The CDR3 is 18 residues long. In germline, CDR1 is SEHNR, CDR2 FQNEAQ (reference sequence). V lost 0 bases, J lost 1 base, and 18 bases lay in between. CDR3 residues: CASSLAVGVSAENTEAFF. The CDR3 bases are TGTGCCAGCAGCTTAGCGGTAGGGGTGTCAGCTGAGAACACTGAAGCTTTCTTT.

This clonotype was seen only a few times. The genes are TRBV4-1 and TRBJ2-5; D not resolved. Between the trimmed V and J ends, which lost 2 bases and 4 bases, there was a span of 8 bases. CDR3 length: 13 residues. Germline lookup yields CDR1 MGHRA and CDR2 YSYEKL. CDR3 residues: CASSQKRGETQYF. In nucleotides, the CDR3 is TGCGCCAGCAGCCAAAAAAGAGGAGAGACCCAGTACTTC.

The chain has TRBV7-3 and TRBJ2-3, with unresolved D. V shed 4 bases and J shed 6 bases, with 14 bases lying between them. This CDR3 has 14 residues. From germline, CDR1 is SGHTA and CDR2 FQGTGA. The CDR3 spells CASSSLSFSDTQYF. The CDR3 nucleotides are TGTGCCAGCAGCTCCCTTTCCTTCTCGGATACGCAGTATTTT.

This chain joins TRBV19 and TRBJ2-2; D unresolved. The V end lost 5 bases, the J end lost 5 bases, and 6 bases lay between the germline ends. CDR1 is LNHDA and CDR2 is SQIVND in the germline V gene (reference sequence). The CDR3 has 12 amino acids. CDR3: CASSGSTGELFF. DNA of the CDR3: TGTGCCAGTAGTGGTAGTACCGGGGAGCTGTTTTTT. Full variable domain (remainder filled in from reference TRBV19 and TRBJ2-2): DGGITQSPKYLFRKEGQNVTLSCEQNLNHDAMYWYRQDPGQGLRLIYYSQIVNDFQKGDIAEGYSVSREKKESFPLTVTSAQKNPTAFYLCASSGSTGELFFGEGSRLTVL.

The CDR3 DNA reads TGTGCCAGCAGCTTAGGGGGAACGGGGGCGAACACTGAAGCTTTCTTT. Amino acids: CASSLGGTGANTEAFF. The chain links TRBV7-8 to TRBJ1-1; D is perhaps TRBD1 (6 bases). The CDR3 consists of 16 residues. Deletions cut 1 base from V and 1 base from J, with 13 bases between. Germline-derived CDR1 and CDR2 are SGHVS and FQNEAQ. The complete variable domain, with remaining parts taken from reference TRBV7-8 and TRBJ1-1, reads GAGVSQSPRYKVAKRGQDVALRCDPISGHVSLFWYQQALGQGPEFLTYFQNEAQLDKSGLPSDRFFAERPEGSVSTLKIQRTQQEDSAVYLCASSLGGTGANTEAFFGQGTRLTVV.

The chain links TRBV4-1 to TRBJ2-7; D not certain. This CDR3 has 15 residues. Germline CDR1 and CDR2: MGHRA and YSYEKL. The V end lost 3 bases, the J end lost 3 bases, and 15 bases lay between the germline ends. CDR3 sequence (DNA): TGCGCCAGCAGCCACAGACCAACAAACATCTACGAGCAGTACTTC. Protein sequence: CASSHRPTNIYEQYF.

The chain combines TRBV6-5 with TRBJ1-1; D is possibly TRBD1 (5 bases). CDR1 is MNHEY and CDR2 is SVGAGI in the germline V gene. The CDR3 has 13 amino acids. Deletions cut 9 bases from V and 1 base from J, with 12 bases between. CDR3 nucleotide sequence: TGTGCCAGTGTACCTCAGGGGAACACTGAAGCTTTCTTT. Encoded protein: CASVPQGNTEAFF.

This clonotype has only a few counts. V gene TRBV7-8 combines with J gene TRBJ2-7; the match to TRBD2 covers 7 bases. The J segment lost 3 bases and the V segment lost 2 bases, leaving 7 bases of the junction unmatched. Germline V CDR1 and CDR2: SGHVS, FQNEAQ. The CDR3 has 15 amino acids. The CDR3 reads CASSLRRTSIYEQYF. CDR3 DNA sequence: TGTGCCAGCAGCTTACGTCGGACTAGTATCTACGAGCAGTACTTC.

This rearrangement joins TRBV7-9 to TRBJ1-2; 11 bases match TRBD1. CDR3 size: 14 residues. The germline gives CDR1 SEHNR, CDR2 FQNEAQ (reference sequence). V shed 1 base, J shed 8 bases, and the junction held 3 bases outside the gene matches. CDR3 residues: CASSLVDRGRGYTF. In DNA, the CDR3 is TGTGCCAGCAGCTTAGTGGACAGGGGGCGAGGCTACACCTTC.

In its sample, this clonotype was seen a few times. This rearrangement joins TRBV2 to TRBJ1-1; TRBD1 matches 7 bases. The CDR3 totals 13 residues. V dropped 5 bases and J dropped 5; count of bases not matched to a gene: 5. CDR1 and CDR2 (germline): SNHLY, FYNNEI. Written as DNA, the CDR3 is TGTGCCAGCAGTCAGACAGGGAGGACTGAAGCTTTCTTT. Amino acids: CASSQTGRTEAFF.